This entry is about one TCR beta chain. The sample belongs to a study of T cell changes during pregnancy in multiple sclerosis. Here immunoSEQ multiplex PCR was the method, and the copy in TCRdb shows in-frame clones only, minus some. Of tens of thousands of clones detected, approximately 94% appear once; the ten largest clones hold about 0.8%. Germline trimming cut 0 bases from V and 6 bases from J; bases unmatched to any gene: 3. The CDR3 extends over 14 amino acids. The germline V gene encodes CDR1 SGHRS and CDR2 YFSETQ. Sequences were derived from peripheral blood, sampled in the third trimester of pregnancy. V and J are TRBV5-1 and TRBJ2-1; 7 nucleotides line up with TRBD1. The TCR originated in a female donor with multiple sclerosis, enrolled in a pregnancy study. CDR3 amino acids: CASSLDRGVNEQFF. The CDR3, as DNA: TGCGCCAGCAGCTTGGACAGGGGAGTCAATGAGCAGTTCTTC.